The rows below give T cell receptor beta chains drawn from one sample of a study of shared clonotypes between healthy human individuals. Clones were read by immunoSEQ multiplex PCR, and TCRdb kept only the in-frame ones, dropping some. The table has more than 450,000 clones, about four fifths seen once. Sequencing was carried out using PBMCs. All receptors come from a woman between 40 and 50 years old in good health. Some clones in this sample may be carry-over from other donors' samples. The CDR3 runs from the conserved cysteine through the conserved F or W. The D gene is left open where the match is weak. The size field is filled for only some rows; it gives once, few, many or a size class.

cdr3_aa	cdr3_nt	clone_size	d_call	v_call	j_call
CASSPHANGGVEQFF	TGTGCCAGCAGCCCCCATGCGAACGGGGGGGTTGAGCAGTTCTTC	-	TRBD2	TRBV11-1	TRBJ2-1
CASNQTVNFTYEQYF	TGCGCCAGCAACCAGACAGTGAACTTCACCTACGAGCAGTACTTC	-	-	TRBV4-3	TRBJ2-7
CASSLQKSYEQYF	TGTGCCAGCAGCTTACAGAAATCCTACGAGCAGTACTTC	-	-	TRBV7-6	TRBJ2-7
CATKGRERDTQYF	TGTGCCACCAAAGGGCGGGAGCGGGATACGCAGTATTTT	-	TRBD2	TRBV10-3	TRBJ2-3
CASSPETDNQPQHF	TGTGCCAGCAGCCCCGAGACGGACAATCAGCCCCAGCATTTT	-	-	TRBV28	TRBJ1-5
CASSDGQGREQYF	TGTGCCAGCAGTGACGGACAGGGCCGCGAGCAGTACTTC	few	TRBD1	TRBV27	TRBJ2-7
CSETSGATDTQYF	TGCAGCGAGACTAGCGGAGCCACAGATACGCAGTATTTT	-	TRBD2	TRBV29-1	TRBJ2-3
CASSFRLAGGLAKNIQYF	TGTGCCAGCAGTTTTCGACTAGCGGGAGGGTTAGCCAAAAACATTCAGTACTTC	-	TRBD2	TRBV28	TRBJ2-4
CASTLSPGGAYNEQFF	TGTGCCAGCACCCTTTCCCCGGGAGGCGCCTACAATGAGCAGTTCTTC	-	TRBD2	TRBV27	TRBJ2-1
CASSLGLAAATGELFF	TGTGCCAGCAGCTTGGGACTAGCGGCTGCAACCGGGGAGCTGTTTTTT	-	TRBD2	TRBV5-5	TRBJ2-2
CASSGRTSNTIYF	TGTGCCAGCAGCGGGAGGACCTCAAACACCATATATTTT	-	-	TRBV7-8	TRBJ1-3
CASNSGQGAEQFF	TGTGCCAGCAACTCGGGACAGGGGGCTGAGCAGTTCTTC	-	TRBD1	TRBV2	TRBJ2-1
CASSEGGPQETQYF	TGCGCCAGCAGTGAGGGGGGCCCACAAGAGACCCAGTACTTC	-	-	TRBV10-1	TRBJ2-5
CSVDSAGGGTEAFF	TGCAGCGTTGATAGCGCGGGGGGTGGCACTGAAGCTTTCTTT	few	-	TRBV29-1	TRBJ1-1
CASSPGRTLRKGEKLFF	TGTGCCAGTAGTCCTGGCAGGACGTTAAGAAAGGGCGAAAAACTGTTTTTT	-	-	TRBV19	TRBJ1-4
CASRTGGWGLNTEAFF	TGTGCCAGCAGGACAGGGGGCTGGGGTTTGAACACTGAAGCTTTCTTT	-	TRBD1	TRBV2	TRBJ1-1
CAISDGIYEQYF	TGTGCCATCAGTGATGGCATCTACGAGCAGTACTTC	many	-	TRBV10-3	TRBJ2-7
CASSHFGTSENNEQFF	TGTGCCAGCAGCCATTTCGGGACTAGCGAAAACAATGAGCAGTTCTTC	-	TRBD2	TRBV4-2	TRBJ2-1
CASSVVPSGGELFF	TGTGCCAGCAGCGTAGTGCCTAGCGGAGGGGAGCTGTTTTTT	many	TRBD2	TRBV9	TRBJ2-2
CASSLGVAITNYGYTF	TGCGCCAGCAGCTTGGGAGTTGCCATTACTAACTATGGCTACACCTTC	-	-	TRBV5-1	TRBJ1-2
CASSQDSPSGASYNEQFF	TGTGCCAGCAGCCAAGATAGTCCTAGCGGAGCCTCCTACAATGAGCAGTTCTTC	-	TRBD2	TRBV4-2	TRBJ2-1
CASMVGLASDEQFF	TGTGCCAGCATGGTTGGGCTAGCTAGCGATGAGCAGTTCTTC	-	-	TRBV6-5	TRBJ2-1
CASSGSPGQGFTDTQYF	TGTGCCAGCAGCGGGTCTCCGGGACAGGGATTCACAGATACGCAGTATTTT	few	TRBD1	TRBV5-4	TRBJ2-3
CASRVRQEPNTEAFF	TGTGCCAGCAGGGTTCGACAGGAACCGAACACTGAAGCTTTCTTT	-	-	TRBV2	TRBJ1-1
CASSRLGPTGELFF	TGTGCCAGCAGCCGCCTTGGACCCACCGGGGAGCTGTTTTTT	-	-	TRBV5-6	TRBJ2-2
CASSLGLSREQFF	TGTGCCAGCAGTCTTGGACTCTCCCGGGAGCAGTTCTTC	once	-	TRBV7-2	TRBJ2-1
CASSSGQGAVSGNTIYF	TGTGCCAGCAGTTCTGGACAGGGGGCGGTGTCTGGAAACACCATATATTTT	-	TRBD1	TRBV28	TRBJ1-3
CASSVGAGVGGDEQFF	TGTGCCAGCAGTGTTGGCGCGGGAGTGGGGGGCGATGAGCAGTTCTTC	-	-	TRBV6-4	TRBJ2-1
CASSLAPGLADNEQFF	TGCGCCAGCAGCTTGGCCCCGGGACTAGCGGACAATGAGCAGTTCTTC	-	TRBD2	TRBV5-1	TRBJ2-1
CAWGGSYEQYF	TGTGCCTGGGGGGGTTCCTACGAGCAGTACTTC	-	-	TRBV30	TRBJ2-7
CASSFEDKSTDTQYF	TGTGCCAGCAGCTTCGAGGACAAGAGCACAGATACGCAGTATTTT	-	-	TRBV7-2	TRBJ2-3
CASSFRGRAYEQYF	TGTGCCAGCAGTTTCCGGGGCCGAGCCTACGAGCAGTACTTC	-	-	TRBV27	TRBJ2-7
CASSVLASGIYEQYF	TGTGCCAGCAGCGTACTCGCTAGCGGGATTTACGAGCAGTACTTC	-	TRBD2	TRBV9	TRBJ2-7
CASSPGAGGYNEQFF	TGTGCCAGCAGCCCCGGGGCGGGAGGGTACAATGAGCAGTTCTTC	-	TRBD2	TRBV7-3	TRBJ2-1
CASMVLSGGSGVETQYF	TGTGCCAGCATGGTTCTTTCTGGCGGGAGTGGTGTTGAGACCCAGTACTTC	many	TRBD2	TRBV27	TRBJ2-5
CASSQVVPLSSTDTQYF	TGTGCCAGCAGCCAAGTGGTACCTCTTTCTAGCACAGATACGCAGTATTTT	-	-	TRBV14	TRBJ2-3
CSVVGTGDGTDTQYF	TGCAGCGTTGTTGGGACAGGGGACGGCACAGATACGCAGTATTTT	once	TRBD1	TRBV29-1	TRBJ2-3
CSVPTGLRAGANVLTF	TGCAGCGTTCCGACAGGGTTAAGGGCTGGGGCCAACGTCCTGACTTTC	-	TRBD1	TRBV29-1	TRBJ2-6
CARSLVTGRLDTEAFF	TGTGCCAGAAGCTTGGTAACAGGGAGGTTGGACACTGAAGCTTTCTTT	-	-	TRBV5-3	TRBJ1-1
CATSSPSGIEQYF	TGTGCCACCAGTTCCCCTTCGGGGATTGAGCAGTACTTC	once	-	TRBV15	TRBJ2-7
CASSYLAGSYNEQFF	TGTGCCAGCAGTTACTTGGCGGGGAGCTACAATGAGCAGTTCTTC	-	-	TRBV6-6	TRBJ2-1
CASSEIRGGVYEQYF	TGCGCCAGCAGTGAGATTCGCGGGGGGGTCTACGAGCAGTACTTC	many	TRBD2	TRBV10-1	TRBJ2-7
CASSQEPGYSYNEQFF	TGCGCCAGCAGCCAAGAACCGGGTTACTCCTACAATGAGCAGTTCTTC	-	-	TRBV4-1	TRBJ2-1
CASSKADTLCSYNEQFF	TGTGCCAGCAGCAAAGCGGACACCCTTTGCTCCTACAATGAGCAGTTCTTC	-	-	TRBV21-1	TRBJ2-1
CASSFRRSNQPQHF	TGTGCCAGCAGTTTTAGGAGGAGCAATCAGCCCCAGCATTTT	-	-	TRBV6-5	TRBJ1-5
CASRSRGTQYF	TGTGCCAGCCGCTCGCGGGGGACCCAGTACTTC	-	-	TRBV28	TRBJ2-5
CASTLTQEAYGYTF	TGCGCCAGCACCCTAACCCAGGAGGCGTATGGCTACACCTTC	-	-	TRBV4-1	TRBJ1-2
CASRPGTGSYEQYF	TGTGCCAGCAGGCCAGGGACAGGAAGCTACGAGCAGTACTTC	-	TRBD1	TRBV27	TRBJ2-7
CASSSRTGGGSYEQYF	TGTGCCAGCAGCTCCCGGACAGGGGGGGGCTCCTACGAGCAGTACTTC	-	TRBD1	TRBV7-2	TRBJ2-7
CASRLLTGVETQYF	TGTGCCAGCAGATTATTGACAGGGGTAGAGACCCAGTACTTC	-	TRBD1	TRBV2	TRBJ2-5